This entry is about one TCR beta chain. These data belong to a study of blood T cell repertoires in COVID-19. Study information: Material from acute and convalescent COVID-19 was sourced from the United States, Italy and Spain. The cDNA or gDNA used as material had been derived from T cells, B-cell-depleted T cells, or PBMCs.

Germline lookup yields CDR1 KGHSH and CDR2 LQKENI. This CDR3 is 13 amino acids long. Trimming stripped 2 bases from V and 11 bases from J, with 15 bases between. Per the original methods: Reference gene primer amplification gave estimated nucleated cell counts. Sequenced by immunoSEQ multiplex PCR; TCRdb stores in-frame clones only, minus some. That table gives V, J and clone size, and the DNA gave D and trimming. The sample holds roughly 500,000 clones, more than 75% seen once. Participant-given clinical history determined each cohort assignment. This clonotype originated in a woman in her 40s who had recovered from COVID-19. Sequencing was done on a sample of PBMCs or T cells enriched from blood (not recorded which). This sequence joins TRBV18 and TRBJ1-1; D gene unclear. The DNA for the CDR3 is TGTGCCAGCTCACCATCGTCGCAGACCGGGGCTTTCTTT. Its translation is CASSPSSQTGAFF.